This T cell receptor (beta chain) was found in a study of cytomegalovirus exposure and HLA in healthy donors. The CDR3 is 14 amino acids. Trimming removed 1 base at V and 10 bases at J, with 11 bases between. Per the germline V gene, CDR1 is KGHSH and CDR2 is LQKENI. The PCR had 60 Vbeta and 13 Jbeta primers. TCRdb keeps only in-frame clones here, not all; method: immunoSEQ multiplex PCR. The table has 280,000 or so clones, approximately 90% seen once; the top ten hold about 2.5%. The genes are TRBV18 and TRBJ1-6; maybe TRBD1 (6 bases). The sequenced material came from PBMCs. This TCR was sampled from a woman aged 18-29 years in good health and CMV-seronegative. CDR3 sequence: CASSPQAGDSPLHF. CDR3 nucleotides: TGTGCCAGCTCACCACAAGCAGGGGACTCACCCCTCCACTTT.